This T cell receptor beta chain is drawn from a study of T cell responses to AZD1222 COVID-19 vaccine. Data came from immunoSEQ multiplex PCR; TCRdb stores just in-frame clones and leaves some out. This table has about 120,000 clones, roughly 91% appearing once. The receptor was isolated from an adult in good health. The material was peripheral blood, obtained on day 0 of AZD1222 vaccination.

This CDR3 is CATSLVTGEAFF. The CDR3 DNA reads as TGCGCCACCTCGCTGGTCACGGGGGAAGCTTTCTTT. The V call is TRBV4-1, the J call TRBJ1-1; D remains ambiguous. The CDR3 has 12 amino acids. Germline V lookup: CDR1 MGHRA, CDR2 YSYEKL. The ends were cut back, 10 bases at V and 8 bases at J, with 17 bases in the middle.